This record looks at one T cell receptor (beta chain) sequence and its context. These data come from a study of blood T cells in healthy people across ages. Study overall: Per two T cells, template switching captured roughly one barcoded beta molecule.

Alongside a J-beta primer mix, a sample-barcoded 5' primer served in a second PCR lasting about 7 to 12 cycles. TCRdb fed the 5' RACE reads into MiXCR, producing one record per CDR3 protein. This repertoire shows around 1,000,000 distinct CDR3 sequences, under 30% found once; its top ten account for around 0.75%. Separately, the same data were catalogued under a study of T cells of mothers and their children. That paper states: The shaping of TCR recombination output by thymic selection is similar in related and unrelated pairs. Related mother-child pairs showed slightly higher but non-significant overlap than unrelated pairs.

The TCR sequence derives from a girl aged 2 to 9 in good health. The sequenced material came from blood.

The CDR3 nucleotides read TGTGCCAGCAGTGAGGCTATAGAGACCCAGTACTTC. This codes for CASSEAIETQYF. The chain recombines TRBV25-1 with TRBJ2-5; D ambiguous. Trimming cost V 3 bases and J 4 bases, with 6 bases left between them. The CDR3 runs to 12 residues. CDR1 and CDR2 (germline): MGHDK, SYGVNS.